This T cell receptor (beta chain) was recorded in a study of STAT5B mutations in CD4+ large granular lymphocyte leukemia. Findings of the study overall: 8/27 top patient clones versus 2/35 control clones were TRBV06-family. Higher CD4+ than CD8+ T-LGLL clonality might reflect small sample size.

Control samples were healthy donors' buffy coats. About this clone: Its antigen is not identified.

This was a survey-level run. Clones were sequenced by immunoSEQ multiplex PCR, and TCRdb holds only the in-frame ones, with some missing. The sample holds tens of thousands of clones, approximately 84% seen once. CDR1 and CDR2 (germline): WSHSY, SAAADI. The CDR3 length is 16 residues. V was clipped by 6 bases and J by 3 bases; unmatched bases: 9. The chain links TRBV10-2 to TRBJ1-4, with TRBD1 identical over 8 bases. This clonotype was sampled from a human donor in good health. Sequencing input: CD4+ T cells from blood buffy coats. The CDR3 loop is CASSDYLGQANEKLFF. DNA of the CDR3: TGCGCCAGCAGCGACTACTTGGGACAGGCTAATGAAAAACTGTTTTTT.